The rows below give T cell receptor beta chains drawn from one sample of a study of blood T cell repertoires in COVID-19. Sequenced by immunoSEQ multiplex PCR; TCRdb stores in-frame clones only, minus some. This table holds over 300,000 clones, roughly 90% found once. The source material was PBMCs or T cells enriched from blood (not recorded which). The receptors derive from a woman aged 25 to 39 with acute COVID-19. The CDR3 runs from the conserved cysteine through the conserved F or W. Only part of the rows carry a size: once, few, many, or a class if the clone is expanded.

v_call,clone_size,j_call,cdr3_aa
TRBV6-1,-,TRBJ2-7,CASSEAGAAVHEQYF
TRBV3-1/TRBV3-2,-,TRBJ1-1,CASSSRGSNTEAFF
TRBV6-1,-,TRBJ1-1,CASSEGTGNTEAFF
TRBV19,-,TRBJ2-3,CATVVRGISTDTQYF
TRBV5-1,once,TRBJ1-2,CASNTGHKSYGYTF
TRBV5-1,-,TRBJ1-1,CASSLFYSNTEAFF
TRBV2,-,TRBJ1-1,CASSDRPGGGTEAFF
TRBV2,-,TRBJ1-5,CASSGQGSSGNQPQHF
TRBV27,once,TRBJ2-1,CASSLRRGFYNEQFF
TRBV5-1,-,TRBJ2-7,CASSLRTGGLNEQYF
TRBV6-5,-,TRBJ2-7,CASKSLAAYEQYF
TRBV7-9,-,TRBJ1-2,CASSPGTGVYGYTF
TRBV30,-,TRBJ1-5,CAWRERGQGTQPQHF